The source of this TCR beta chain is a study of low-dose radiotherapy and immunotherapy resistance in tumors. Whole-study context: Cohort 2, a group dosed every two weeks at 1 Gy per fraction, received 13 Gy in total over 26 weeks.

TRAV- and TRBV-specific primers were used for first-strand cDNA, which covered alpha and beta chains. Over about 18 PCR cycles, TCRs were amplified from a constant-region primer and V-primer adapter. TCRdb itself ran the reads through MiXCR, one entry per CDR3 protein. The table has 65,000 to 90,000 distinct CDR3 sequences, about 19% seen once. This CDR3 region has 18 residues. Per germline, CDR1 LGHDT and CDR2 YNNKEL (reference sequence). Trimming at V came to 0 bases and at J to 9 bases, leaving 10 bases not matched to a gene. Noted time point: before trial treatment. The sample consisted of PBMCs, taken before treatment. The V and J genes are TRBV3-1 and TRBJ2-5; 16 bases fit TRBD2. This receptor was taken from a male donor with prostate cancer. DNA of the CDR3: TGTGCCAGCAGCCAAGATACGGGACTAGCGGGGGGGACAATGGCCCAGTACTTC. Its translation is CASSQDTGLAGGTMAQYF.